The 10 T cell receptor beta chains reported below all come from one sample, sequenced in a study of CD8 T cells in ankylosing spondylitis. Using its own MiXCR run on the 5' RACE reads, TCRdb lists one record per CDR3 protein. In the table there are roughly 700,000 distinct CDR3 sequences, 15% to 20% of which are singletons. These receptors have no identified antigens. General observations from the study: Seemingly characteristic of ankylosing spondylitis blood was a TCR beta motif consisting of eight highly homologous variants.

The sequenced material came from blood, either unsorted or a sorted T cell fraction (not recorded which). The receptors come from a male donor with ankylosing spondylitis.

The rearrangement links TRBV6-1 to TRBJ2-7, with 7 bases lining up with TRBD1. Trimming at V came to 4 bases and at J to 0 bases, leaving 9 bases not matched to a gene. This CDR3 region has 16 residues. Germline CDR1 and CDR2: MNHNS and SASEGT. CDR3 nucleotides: TGTGCCAGCAGTGGCCAGGGGGAGAGGCCCTCCTACGAGCAGTACTTC. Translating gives CASSGQGERPSYEQYF.

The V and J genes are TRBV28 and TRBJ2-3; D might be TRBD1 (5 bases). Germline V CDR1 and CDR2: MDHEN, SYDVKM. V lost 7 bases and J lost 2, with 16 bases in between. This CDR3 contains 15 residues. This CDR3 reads CASTPGQGPTDTQYF. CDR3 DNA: TGTGCCAGCACCCCTGGGCAGGGCCCCACAGATACGCAGTATTTT.

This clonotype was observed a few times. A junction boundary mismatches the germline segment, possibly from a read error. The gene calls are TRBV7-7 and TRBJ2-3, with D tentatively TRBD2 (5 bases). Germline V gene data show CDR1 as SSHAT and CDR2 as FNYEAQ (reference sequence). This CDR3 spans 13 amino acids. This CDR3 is CASSPGDTDTQYF. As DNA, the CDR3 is TGTGCTAGCAGCCCCGGGGACACAGATACGCAGTATTTT.

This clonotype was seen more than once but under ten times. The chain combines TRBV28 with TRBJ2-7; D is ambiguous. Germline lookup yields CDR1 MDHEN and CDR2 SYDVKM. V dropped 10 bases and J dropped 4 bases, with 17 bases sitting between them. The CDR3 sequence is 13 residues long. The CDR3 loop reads CAIKSRNDYEQYF. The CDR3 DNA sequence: TGTGCCATCAAATCGCGGAACGATTACGAGCAGTACTTC.

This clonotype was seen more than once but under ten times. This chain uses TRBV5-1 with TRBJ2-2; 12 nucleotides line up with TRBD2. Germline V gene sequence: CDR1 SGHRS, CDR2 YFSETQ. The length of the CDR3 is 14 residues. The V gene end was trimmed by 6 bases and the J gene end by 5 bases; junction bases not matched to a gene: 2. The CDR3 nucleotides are TGCGCCAGCACGGGACTAGCGGGTACCGGGGAGCTGTTTTTT. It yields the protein CASTGLAGTGELFF. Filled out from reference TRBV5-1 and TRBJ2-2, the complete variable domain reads KAGVTQTPRYLIKTRGQQVTLSCSPISGHRSVSWYQQTPGQGLQFLFEYFSETQRNKGNFPGRFSGRQFSNSRSEMNVSTLELGDSALYLCASTGLAGTGELFFGEGSRLTVL.

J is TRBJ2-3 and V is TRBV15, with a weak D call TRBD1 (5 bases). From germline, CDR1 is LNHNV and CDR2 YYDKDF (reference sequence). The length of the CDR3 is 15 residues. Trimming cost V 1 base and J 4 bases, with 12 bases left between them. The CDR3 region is CATSRGHGAPDTQYF. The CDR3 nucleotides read TGTGCCACCAGCAGAGGCCATGGGGCGCCAGATACGCAGTATTTT.

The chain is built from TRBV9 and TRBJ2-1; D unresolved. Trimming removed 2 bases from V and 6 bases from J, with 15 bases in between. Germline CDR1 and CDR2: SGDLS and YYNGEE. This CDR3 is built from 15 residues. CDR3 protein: CASSVDGARANEQFF. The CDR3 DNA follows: TGTGCCAGCAGCGTCGACGGCGCCCGTGCCAATGAGCAGTTCTTC.

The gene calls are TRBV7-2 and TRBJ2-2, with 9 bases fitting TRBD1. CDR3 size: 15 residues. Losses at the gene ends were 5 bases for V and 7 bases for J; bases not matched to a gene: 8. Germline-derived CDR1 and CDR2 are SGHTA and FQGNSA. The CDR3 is CASSRDRAFGGELFF. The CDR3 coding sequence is TGTGCCAGCAGCCGGGACAGGGCTTTCGGCGGGGAGCTGTTTTTT.

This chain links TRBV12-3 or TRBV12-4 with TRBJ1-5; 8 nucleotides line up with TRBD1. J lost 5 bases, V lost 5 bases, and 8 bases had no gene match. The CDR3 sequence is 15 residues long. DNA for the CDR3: TGTGCCAGCAGTCCCGACAGGGGCGCGGATCAGCCCCAGCATTTT. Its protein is CASSPDRGADQPQHF.

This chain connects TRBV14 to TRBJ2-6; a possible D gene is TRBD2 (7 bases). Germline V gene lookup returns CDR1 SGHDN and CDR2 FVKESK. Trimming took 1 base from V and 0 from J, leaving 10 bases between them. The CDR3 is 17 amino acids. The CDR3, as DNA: TGTGCCAGCAGCCAAGGCGGGGGCTACTCTGGGGCCAACGTCCTGACTTTC. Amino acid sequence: CASSQGGGYSGANVLTF.